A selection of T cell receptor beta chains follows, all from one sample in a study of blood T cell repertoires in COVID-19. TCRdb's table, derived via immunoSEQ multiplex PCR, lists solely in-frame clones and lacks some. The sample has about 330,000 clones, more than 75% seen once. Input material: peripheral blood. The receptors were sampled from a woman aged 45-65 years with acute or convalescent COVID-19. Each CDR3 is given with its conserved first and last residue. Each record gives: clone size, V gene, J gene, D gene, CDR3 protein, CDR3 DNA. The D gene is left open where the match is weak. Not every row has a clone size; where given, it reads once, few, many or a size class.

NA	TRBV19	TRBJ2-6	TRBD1	CASSMLPGQGSGANVLTF	TGTGCCAGTAGTATGCTTCCGGGACAGGGATCCGGGGCCAACGTCCTGACTTTC
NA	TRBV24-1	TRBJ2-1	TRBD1	CATSDPRQGSYNEQFF	TGTGCCACCAGTGACCCTAGACAGGGGTCCTACAATGAGCAGTTCTTC
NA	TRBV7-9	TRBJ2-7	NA	CASSSTEDYEQYF	TGTGCCAGCAGCTCGACAGAAGATTACGAGCAGTACTTC
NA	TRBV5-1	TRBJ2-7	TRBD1	CASSLARDRGQYEQYF	TGCGCCAGCAGCTTGGCCCGGGACAGGGGGCAATACGAGCAGTACTTC
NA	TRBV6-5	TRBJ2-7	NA	CASSYRDRLYEQYF	TGTGCCAGCAGTTACCGAGACAGGCTCTACGAGCAGTACTTC
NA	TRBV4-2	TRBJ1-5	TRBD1	CASSQEGTEGQPQHF	TGTGCCAGCAGCCAAGAGGGGACAGAGGGTCAGCCCCAGCATTTT
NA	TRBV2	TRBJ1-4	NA	CASSPFLTGTNEKLFF	TGTGCCAGCAGTCCCTTCCTTACGGGGACTAATGAAAAACTGTTTTTT
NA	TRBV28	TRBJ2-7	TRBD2	CASSIPGLAGTYEQYF	TGTGCCAGCAGTATCCCAGGACTAGCGGGAACCTACGAGCAGTACTTC
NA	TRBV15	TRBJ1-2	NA	CATSRDRSGGRHGYTF	TGTGCCACCAGCAGAGATCGTTCCGGGGGTCGGCATGGCTACACCTTC
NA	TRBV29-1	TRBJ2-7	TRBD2	CSAQANSGSGEQYF	TGCAGCGCCCAGGCGAATAGCGGGAGCGGTGAGCAGTACTTC
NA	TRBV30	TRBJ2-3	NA	CAWTPVADTQYF	TGTGCCTGGACTCCAGTGGCAGATACGCAGTATTTT
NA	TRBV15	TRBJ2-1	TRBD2	CATGRGQREAFYNEQFF	TGTGCCACCGGACGGGGTCAGCGGGAGGCCTTCTACAATGAGCAGTTCTTC
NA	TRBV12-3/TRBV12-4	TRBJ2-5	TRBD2	CASVGGEETQYF	TGTGCCAGTGTTGGGGGGGAGGAGACCCAGTACTTC
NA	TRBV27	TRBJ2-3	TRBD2	CASSFGTSGGSDTQYF	TGTGCCAGCAGTTTTGGGACTAGCGGGGGTTCAGATACGCAGTATTTT
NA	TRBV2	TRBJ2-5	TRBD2	CASSVRGAGAEGETQYF	TGTGCCAGCAGTGTTAGGGGAGCGGGAGCCGAGGGAGAGACCCAGTACTTC
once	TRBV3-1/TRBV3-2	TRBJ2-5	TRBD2	CASSRKTSGPGETQYF	TGTGCCAGCAGCCGAAAGACTAGCGGGCCGGGAGAGACCCAGTACTTC
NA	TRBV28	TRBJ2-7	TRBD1	CASSSGQGAYEQYF	TGTGCCAGCAGTTCCGGACAGGGGGCCTACGAGCAGTACTTC
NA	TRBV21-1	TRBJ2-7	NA	CASSKHLRTDHSYEQYF	TGTGCCAGCAGCAAACACCTTAGGACTGACCACTCCTACGAGCAGTACTTC
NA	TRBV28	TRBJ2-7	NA	CASRGVEQYF	TGTGCCAGCAGAGGAGTCGAGCAGTACTTC
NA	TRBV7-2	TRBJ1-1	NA	CASTDPGLTEAFF	TGTGCCAGCACGGACCCTGGACTGACTGAAGCTTTCTTT
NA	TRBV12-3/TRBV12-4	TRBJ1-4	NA	CASTTLVSEKLFF	TGTGCCAGCACCACTTTAGTTTCTGAAAAACTGTTTTTT
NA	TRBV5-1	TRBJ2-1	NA	CASSERGGWFLEQFF	TGCGCCAGCTCCGAGAGGGGAGGATGGTTTTTGGAGCAGTTCTTC